This T cell receptor (beta chain) derives from a study of blood T cell repertoires in COVID-19. This table comes from immunoSEQ multiplex PCR, and its TCRdb copy is limited to in-frame clones, with some not included. Here the sample spans under 250,000 clones, about 89% being singletons. Germline-derived CDR1 and CDR2 are SGHTA and FQGNSA. The CDR3 is 15 residues long. V lost 4 bases and J lost 4; bases outside the gene matches: 9. Material: peripheral blood. The clonotype comes from a woman in her sixties or seventies who had recovered from COVID-19. J is TRBJ2-5 and V is TRBV7-2; 7 bases fit TRBD1. The CDR3 DNA reads TGTGCCAGCAGCTGGGTACAGGGGTGGGGAGAGACCCAGTACTTC. Amino acid sequence: CASSWVQGWGETQYF. Full variable domain (rest looked up from reference TRBV7-2 and TRBJ2-5): GAGVSQSPSNKVTEKGKDVELRCDPISGHTALYWYRQSLGQGLEFLIYFQGNSAPDKSGLPSDRFSAERTGGSVSTLTIQRTQQEDSAVYLCASSWVQGWGETQYFGPGTRLLVL.